This TCR beta chain was documented in a study of blood T cell repertoires in COVID-19. The CDR3 is 13 amino acids. Germline CDR1 reads LNHDA; CDR2 reads SQIVND (reference sequence). With 6 bases removed from V and 10 bases from J, the gap between germline ends came to 13 bases. TCRdb's copy holds only in-frame clones and misses some; the assay was immunoSEQ multiplex PCR. The table lists about 170,000 clones, around 87% of them singletons. The receptor was isolated from a woman of 80 years or more with COVID-19, enrolled during active disease. The chain has TRBV19 and TRBJ1-6; D is uncertain. Sequenced input: peripheral blood. CDR3 in DNA: TGTGCCAGTAGGGGGAGTAGAGGCTCACCCCTCCACTTT. As protein: CASRGSRGSPLHF.